Listed below are T cell receptor beta chains from one sample, sequenced in a study of Ad26.COV2.S vaccination and SARS-CoV-2 variants. Profiled with immunoSEQ multiplex PCR; TCRdb holds only in-frame clones, not every one. The table shows about 180,000 clones, with roughly nine tenths occurring only once. Sequenced material: peripheral blood, taken after recovery from COVID-19. These receptors came from a human donor who had recovered from COVID-19. The CDR3 runs from the conserved cysteine through the conserved F or W. The D gene is left open where the match is weak. Expanded clones get a size class; other rows say once, few or many, or leave the size out.

j_call,d_call,clone_size,v_call,cdr3_aa,cdr3_nt
TRBJ2-3,NA,NA,TRBV15,CATSARDTQYF,TGTGCCACCAGCGCTAGGGATACGCAGTATTTT
TRBJ1-1,NA,NA,TRBV11-1,CASSFEGNTEAFF,TGTGCCAGCAGCTTTGAGGGGAACACTGAAGCTTTCTTT
TRBJ1-2,NA,NA,TRBV6-5,CASSYSALSNYGYTF,TGTGCCAGCAGTTACTCTGCACTTTCTAACTATGGCTACACCTTC
TRBJ1-6,TRBD1,few,TRBV15,CATSTWTGENSPLHF,TGTGCCACCAGCACCTGGACAGGGGAAAATTCACCCCTCCACTTT
TRBJ2-1,TRBD1,NA,TRBV18,CASSFRQGGNEQFF,TGTGCCAGCTCATTCCGACAGGGCGGCAATGAGCAGTTCTTC
TRBJ2-2,TRBD2,NA,TRBV5-8,CASSLKAGGDTGELFF,TGTGCCAGCAGCTTGAAAGCGGGAGGTGACACCGGGGAGCTGTTTTTT
TRBJ2-2,NA,NA,TRBV7-9,CASRGDGGELFF,TGTGCCAGCAGAGGAGACGGCGGGGAGCTGTTTTTT
TRBJ2-3,TRBD2,once,TRBV4-2,CASSQSGGRSTDTQYF,TGTGCCAGCAGCCAATCGGGCGGGAGAAGCACAGATACGCAGTATTTT
TRBJ2-3,TRBD2,NA,TRBV9,CASSGLAGGRTDTQYF,TGTGCCAGCAGCGGACTAGCGGGGGGGCGGACAGATACGCAGTATTTT
TRBJ1-1,NA,NA,TRBV3-1/TRBV3-2,CASSRILNTEAFF,TGTGCCAGCAGCAGAATACTAAACACTGAAGCTTTCTTT
TRBJ2-3,NA,NA,TRBV24-1,CATAAPPTDTQYF,TGTGCCACAGCGGCCCCGCCGACAGATACGCAGTATTTT
TRBJ2-7,NA,NA,TRBV27,CASLSGTLPYEQYF,TGTGCCAGCCTAAGTGGGACTCTACCCTACGAGCAGTACTTC
TRBJ1-5,TRBD1,NA,TRBV6-5,CASRGQGIIQPQHF,TGTGCCAGCAGAGGACAGGGAATAATTCAGCCCCAGCATTTT
TRBJ2-2,TRBD1,NA,TRBV5-1,CASSFYRDRGTGELFF,TGCGCCAGCAGCTTTTACCGGGACAGAGGCACCGGGGAGCTGTTTTTT
TRBJ2-2,NA,NA,TRBV15,CATLAPEKNTGELFF,TGTGCCACTCTAGCGCCAGAAAAGAACACCGGGGAGCTGTTTTTT
TRBJ1-6,NA,NA,TRBV5-1,CASSLDGPMNSPLHF,TGCGCCAGCAGCTTGGACGGCCCTATGAATTCACCCCTCCACTTT
TRBJ1-4,NA,NA,TRBV9,CASSVGQGKEKLFF,TGTGCCAGCAGCGTAGGGCAGGGGAAAGAAAAACTGTTTTTT
TRBJ1-1,NA,NA,TRBV5-5,CASSLGDLGTEAFF,TGTGCCAGCAGCTTGGGTGACCTTGGAACTGAAGCTTTCTTT
TRBJ1-1,TRBD1,NA,TRBV7-3,CASSFQGGTEAFF,TGTGCCAGCAGCTTTCAGGGGGGCACTGAAGCTTTCTTT
TRBJ2-1,TRBD2,NA,TRBV11-2,CASRNSGGAYNEQFF,TGTGCCAGCAGAAATAGCGGGGGGGCCTACAATGAGCAGTTCTTC
TRBJ2-1,NA,NA,TRBV2,CATGLGDEQFF,TGTGCCACCGGACTGGGGGATGAGCAGTTCTTC
TRBJ2-3,NA,NA,TRBV11-1,CASSLAPGPNTQYF,TGTGCCAGCAGCTTAGCCCCCGGACCAAATACGCAGTATTTT
TRBJ2-5,NA,NA,TRBV19,CASSIGGEETQYF,TGTGCCAGTAGTATAGGTGGAGAAGAGACCCAGTACTTC
TRBJ2-3,NA,once,TRBV19,CASIPTGGYTDTQYF,TGTGCCTCTATCCCGACGGGGGGCTACACAGATACGCAGTATTTT
TRBJ1-1,NA,many,TRBV27,CASRLQGTEAFF,TGTGCCAGCAGGTTACAGGGAACTGAAGCTTTCTTT
TRBJ2-2,TRBD2,NA,TRBV5-4,CASSLKLAGAGELFF,TGTGCCAGCAGCTTAAAACTAGCGGGAGCCGGGGAGCTGTTTTTT
TRBJ2-1,TRBD2,NA,TRBV6-6,CASFGRGSSYNEQFF,TGTGCCAGTTTCGGGCGGGGGAGCTCCTACAATGAGCAGTTCTTC
TRBJ2-3,NA,NA,TRBV7-7,CASSLSPGPPDTQYF,TGTGCTAGCAGCTTATCGCCAGGCCCCCCAGATACGCAGTATTTT
TRBJ2-1,NA,medium-sized,TRBV6-6,CASSYSTLTLREQFF,TGTGCCAGCAGTTACTCCACCCTAACCCTAAGGGAGCAGTTCTTC
TRBJ2-5,TRBD2,NA,TRBV11-2,CASSYGERGPTYQETQYF,TGTGCCAGCAGCTACGGAGAGCGGGGGCCTACGTACCAAGAGACCCAGTACTTC
TRBJ1-1,NA,NA,TRBV9,CASSVGHREDTEAFF,TGTGCCAGCAGCGTAGGGCACAGGGAGGACACTGAAGCTTTCTTT
TRBJ1-5,NA,few,TRBV2,CASSEQGQPQHF,TGTGCCAGCAGTGAACAGGGTCAGCCCCAGCATTTT
TRBJ1-5,NA,NA,TRBV5-1,CASNLVPGSNQPQHF,TGCGCCAGCAACTTGGTTCCGGGCTCAAATCAGCCCCAGCATTTT
TRBJ1-2,TRBD1,NA,TRBV24-1,CATDRAATGYTF,TGTGCCACCGACAGGGCCGCGACAGGCTACACCTTC
TRBJ2-2,NA,NA,TRBV9,CASSVGGTGELFF,TGTGCCAGCAGCGTAGGGGGCACCGGGGAGCTGTTTTTT
TRBJ1-5,NA,many,TRBV7-3,CASSLSRDQPQHF,TGTGCCAGCAGCTTAAGCAGGGATCAGCCCCAGCATTTT
TRBJ2-7,TRBD1,NA,TRBV6-6,CASSFPRTGVPYEQYF,TGTGCCAGCAGTTTTCCCCGGACAGGGGTCCCCTACGAGCAGTACTTC
TRBJ1-1,NA,NA,TRBV7-8,CASSLIGLGAFF,TGTGCCAGCAGCTTAATAGGCCTTGGAGCTTTCTTT
TRBJ2-1,NA,NA,TRBV13,CASGAGRAPRNEQFF,TGTGCCAGCGGCGCCGGCAGGGCGCCTCGCAATGAGCAGTTCTTC
TRBJ1-2,NA,NA,TRBV10-2,CATQEGDHYGYTF,TGCGCCACCCAGGAGGGGGACCACTATGGCTACACCTTC